This T cell receptor (beta chain) was identified in a study of beta chain features in type 1 diabetes. Findings of the study overall: A moderate, significant TCRB CDR3 shortening appeared in type 1 diabetes across four CD4+ subsets.

Investigators reverse transcribed all isolated RNA, so they sequenced expressed TCRB transcripts. This table comes from immunoSEQ multiplex PCR, and its TCRdb copy is limited to in-frame clones, with some not included. This repertoire shows hundreds of thousands of clones, around an eighth found once; its top ten account for about 0.02%. CDR3 size: 15 residues. J lost 7 bases, V lost 5 bases, and 11 bases had no gene match. Per germline, CDR1 SEHNR and CDR2 FQNEAQ (reference sequence). Regarding this clone: The antigen is undetermined.

Sequencing was done on a sample of naive CD4+ T cells from blood. The chain uses TRBV7-9 and TRBJ2-1; 7 bases are a match to TRBD2. The receptor's source is a man between 18 and 29 years old with type 1 diabetes. The DNA of the CDR3 is TGTGCCAGCAGCGAAGCTAGCGGCCCCTGGAATGAGCAGTTCTTC. Encoded protein: CASSEASGPWNEQFF.